These T cell receptor beta chains were read from a single sample in a study of cytomegalovirus exposure and HLA in healthy donors. Profiled with immunoSEQ multiplex PCR; TCRdb holds only in-frame clones, not every one. In total, the table holds roughly 72,000 clones. Sequencing input: PBMCs. Receptor source: a man younger than 30 in good health and CMV-seropositive. The CDR3 runs from the conserved cysteine through the conserved F or W. Fields, in order: J gene, V gene, CDR3 length, CDR3 protein.

j_gene: TRBJ1-2
v_gene: TRBV5-1
len: 15
CDR3aa: CASSLTGGANYGYTF

j_gene: TRBJ1-2
v_gene: TRBV5-1
len: 15
CDR3aa: CASSSLEGANYGYTF

j_gene: TRBJ2-2
v_gene: TRBV18
len: 16
CDR3aa: CASSPRGTGRTGELFF

j_gene: TRBJ2-6
v_gene: TRBV5-6
len: 18
CDR3aa: CASSLGQGVNGGANVLTF

j_gene: TRBJ2-3
v_gene: TRBV15
len: 15
CDR3aa: CATSGLLAGEDTQYF

j_gene: TRBJ2-6
v_gene: TRBV7-7
len: 15
CDR3aa: CASSLQFSGANVLTF

j_gene: TRBJ2-7
v_gene: TRBV6-5
len: 16
CDR3aa: CASSYRQGITSYEQYF

j_gene: TRBJ2-7
v_gene: TRBV28
len: 15
CDR3aa: CASSLGGTVGDEQYF

j_gene: TRBJ1-5
v_gene: TRBV18
len: 13
CDR3aa: CASSPSRDQPQHF

j_gene: TRBJ1-1
v_gene: TRBV5-6
len: 13
CDR3aa: CASSLGGNTEAFF

j_gene: TRBJ1-1
v_gene: TRBV18
len: 16
CDR3aa: CASSPTGMGMNTEAFF

j_gene: TRBJ2-7
v_gene: TRBV18
len: 14
CDR3aa: CASSDGKSHSEQYF

j_gene: TRBJ1-2
v_gene: TRBV6-1
len: 19
CDR3aa: CASSEALFGFSAALYGYTF

j_gene: TRBJ2-4
v_gene: TRBV5-1
len: 16
CDR3aa: CASSLGGVVVKNIQYF

j_gene: TRBJ1-1
v_gene: TRBV19
len: 13
CDR3aa: CATRGQGATEAFF

j_gene: TRBJ2-7
v_gene: TRBV30
len: 12
CDR3aa: CAWSERSYEQYF

j_gene: TRBJ2-7
v_gene: TRBV19
len: 15
CDR3aa: CASSMIGQGTYEQYF

j_gene: .
v_gene: TRBV6-5
len: 14
CDR3aa: CASSYEVGDYEQYF

j_gene: TRBJ2-7
v_gene: TRBV5-1
len: 17
CDR3aa: CASSLEPSLGATYEQYF

j_gene: TRBJ2-2
v_gene: TRBV25-1
len: 15
CDR3aa: CASNPGTTDTGELFF

j_gene: TRBJ2-1
v_gene: TRBV7-6
len: 11
CDR3aa: CASSFSDEQFF

j_gene: .
v_gene: TRBV30
len: 13
CDR3aa: CAFWTGEGYEQYF

j_gene: TRBJ2-2
v_gene: TRBV19
len: 13
CDR3aa: CASSPQGLGELFF

j_gene: TRBJ2-1
v_gene: TRBV7-2
len: 15
CDR3aa: CASSTGRASGGWEFF

j_gene: TRBJ2-7
v_gene: TRBV27
len: 14
CDR3aa: CASRPGDRAYEQYF

j_gene: TRBJ2-5
v_gene: TRBV19
len: 14
CDR3aa: CASSSNPGTWGQYF

j_gene: TRBJ2-3
v_gene: TRBV5-1
len: 16
CDR3aa: CASSLHGRASPDTQYF

j_gene: TRBJ2-3
v_gene: TRBV5-1
len: 14
CDR3aa: CASSPEANTDTQYF

j_gene: TRBJ2-7
v_gene: TRBV6-1
len: 12
CDR3aa: CASTGFTYEQYF

j_gene: TRBJ2-5
v_gene: TRBV5-1
len: 14
CDR3aa: CASSAGQGQETQYF

j_gene: TRBJ1-4
v_gene: TRBV6-6
len: 13
CDR3aa: CASSGMTGEKLFF

j_gene: TRBJ1-1
v_gene: TRBV7-3
len: 12
CDR3aa: CASSSGTGGAFF

j_gene: TRBJ2-7
v_gene: TRBV15
len: 12
CDR3aa: CATSRAGDEQYF

j_gene: TRBJ1-4
v_gene: TRBV27
len: 14
CDR3aa: CASSFTGLSEKLFF

j_gene: TRBJ2-5
v_gene: TRBV14
len: 15
CDR3aa: CASSQGTALPETQYF

j_gene: TRBJ1-5
v_gene: TRBV19
len: 17
CDR3aa: CASRGAGYLIANQPQHF

j_gene: TRBJ2-7
v_gene: TRBV19
len: 14
CDR3aa: CASGAGGSSYEQYF

j_gene: TRBJ2-1
v_gene: TRBV18
len: 11
CDR3aa: CASSPAGEQFF

j_gene: TRBJ2-7
v_gene: TRBV6-6
len: 13
CDR3aa: CASSRDSAYEQYF

j_gene: TRBJ1-6
v_gene: TRBV19
len: 16
CDR3aa: CASSMVIGRGNSPLHF

j_gene: TRBJ1-3
v_gene: TRBV7-9
len: 16
CDR3aa: CASTPPGVLTGSTIYF

j_gene: TRBJ2-6
v_gene: TRBV10-3
len: 15
CDR3aa: CAISETDSGANVLTF

j_gene: TRBJ1-2
v_gene: TRBV2
len: 14
CDR3aa: CASSGTGSFYGYTF

j_gene: TRBJ2-7
v_gene: TRBV5-6
len: 13
CDR3aa: CASSQQDTYEQYF

j_gene: TRBJ1-2
v_gene: TRBV7-6
len: 14
CDR3aa: CASSSRDRAYGYTF

j_gene: TRBJ2-1
v_gene: TRBV4-1
len: 13
CDR3aa: CASSQPTRNEQFF

j_gene: TRBJ2-7
v_gene: TRBV5-4
len: 14
CDR3aa: CASRMGLGGHEQYF

j_gene: TRBJ1-4
v_gene: TRBV5-5
len: 15
CDR3aa: CASSARDSSNEKLFF

j_gene: TRBJ1-2
v_gene: TRBV7-8
len: 15
CDR3aa: CASSLRAGANYGYTF